A selection of T cell receptor beta chains follows, all from one sample in a study of T cell responses to AZD1222 COVID-19 vaccine. Sequencing used immunoSEQ multiplex PCR; TCRdb keeps in-frame clones, though not all of them. The table has tens of thousands of clones, around 92% seen once. Sequences were derived from peripheral blood, sampled on day 0 of AZD1222 vaccination. Every receptor here comes from an adult in good health. Each CDR3 is given with its conserved first and last residue. Each record gives: J gene, V gene, D gene, clone size, CDR3 protein, CDR3 DNA. The D gene is left open where the match is weak. Clone size is shown for a subset of rows, as once, few, many or a class of expanded clone.

j_gene: TRBJ1-5
v_gene: TRBV18
d_gene: .
abundance: .
CDR3aa: CASSPRDTDLDRHF
CDR3nt: TGTGCCAGCTCACCACGGGACACGGATCTGGATCGGCATTTT

j_gene: TRBJ2-7
v_gene: TRBV5-5
d_gene: .
abundance: .
CDR3aa: CASSWLRTSYEQYF
CDR3nt: TGTGCCAGCAGCTGGTTACGGACCTCCTACGAGCAGTACTTC

j_gene: TRBJ2-7
v_gene: TRBV3-1/TRBV3-2
d_gene: .
abundance: once
CDR3aa: CASTPGSVAYEQYF
CDR3nt: TGTGCCAGCACCCCCGGAAGTGTAGCCTACGAGCAGTACTTC

j_gene: TRBJ1-1
v_gene: TRBV10-2
d_gene: .
abundance: .
CDR3aa: CASSDGGNTEAFF
CDR3nt: TGCGCCAGCAGTGATGGGGGGAACACTGAAGCTTTCTTT

j_gene: TRBJ2-1
v_gene: TRBV28
d_gene: .
abundance: once
CDR3aa: CASSFMGRVYNEQFF
CDR3nt: TGTGCCAGCAGTTTCATGGGCAGGGTCTACAATGAGCAGTTCTTC

j_gene: TRBJ2-2
v_gene: TRBV6-5
d_gene: TRBD2
abundance: .
CDR3aa: CASLRTGGDSGELFF
CDR3nt: TGTGCCAGCTTGCGAACGGGAGGGGACTCCGGGGAGCTGTTTTTT

j_gene: TRBJ1-1
v_gene: TRBV27
d_gene: .
abundance: .
CDR3aa: CASSARANTEAFF
CDR3nt: TGTGCCAGCAGTGCCAGGGCAAACACTGAAGCTTTCTTT

j_gene: TRBJ1-5
v_gene: TRBV28
d_gene: .
abundance: .
CDR3aa: CASSLAGQPQHF
CDR3nt: TGTGCCAGCAGTTTAGCGGGACAGCCCCAGCATTTT

j_gene: TRBJ1-2
v_gene: TRBV27
d_gene: TRBD1
abundance: .
CDR3aa: CASSFRGRLEGHYYGYTF
CDR3nt: TGTGCCAGCAGTTTCAGGGGGCGTTTAGAAGGGCACTACTATGGCTACACCTTC

j_gene: TRBJ1-2
v_gene: TRBV24-1
d_gene: TRBD1
abundance: once
CDR3aa: CATSDPGQGAYGYTF
CDR3nt: TGTGCCACCAGTGACCCGGGACAGGGGGCCTATGGCTACACCTTC

j_gene: TRBJ2-1
v_gene: TRBV18
d_gene: TRBD2
abundance: .
CDR3aa: CASCLGGDSYNEQFF
CDR3nt: TGTGCCAGTTGCTTGGGGGGGGACTCCTACAATGAGCAGTTCTTC

j_gene: TRBJ1-1
v_gene: TRBV30
d_gene: .
abundance: .
CDR3aa: CAWSVLDREAFF
CDR3nt: TGTGCCTGGAGTGTCCTCGACAGGGAAGCTTTCTTT

j_gene: TRBJ1-2
v_gene: TRBV30
d_gene: .
abundance: .
CDR3aa: CAWSVIRRTSPYYGYTF
CDR3nt: TGTGCCTGGAGTGTAATTAGGAGGACTTCGCCTTACTATGGCTACACCTTC

j_gene: TRBJ1-2
v_gene: TRBV9
d_gene: .
abundance: .
CDR3aa: CASSVAWDYGYTF
CDR3nt: TGTGCCAGCAGCGTAGCCTGGGACTATGGCTACACCTTC

j_gene: TRBJ2-7
v_gene: TRBV28
d_gene: .
abundance: .
CDR3aa: CASGRSYEQYF
CDR3nt: TGTGCCAGTGGCCGTAGCTACGAGCAGTACTTC

j_gene: TRBJ2-7
v_gene: TRBV30
d_gene: .
abundance: .
CDR3aa: CAWSVQGYEQYF
CDR3nt: TGTGCCTGGAGTGTGCAGGGATACGAGCAGTACTTC

j_gene: TRBJ2-6
v_gene: TRBV21-1
d_gene: .
abundance: .
CDR3aa: CASTPGAGFLPSGANVLTF
CDR3nt: TGTGCCAGCACCCCTGGGGCGGGATTCCTCCCCTCTGGGGCCAACGTCCTGACTTTC

j_gene: TRBJ2-1
v_gene: TRBV3-1/TRBV3-2
d_gene: .
abundance: .
CDR3aa: CASSQMAGYRNEQFF
CDR3nt: TGTGCCAGCAGCCAAATGGCGGGATATCGGAATGAGCAGTTCTTC

j_gene: TRBJ2-7
v_gene: TRBV5-1
d_gene: .
abundance: once
CDR3aa: CASSQAVTGDEQYF
CDR3nt: TGCGCCAGCAGCCAGGCCGTCACTGGGGACGAGCAGTACTTC

j_gene: TRBJ2-7
v_gene: TRBV11-3
d_gene: .
abundance: .
CDR3aa: CASSLGGTYEQYF
CDR3nt: TGTGCCAGCAGCTTGGGGGGTACCTACGAGCAGTACTTC

j_gene: TRBJ1-4
v_gene: TRBV2
d_gene: .
abundance: .
CDR3aa: CASSDGYLGEKLFF
CDR3nt: TGTGCCAGCAGTGACGGTTACCTGGGGGAAAAACTGTTTTTT

j_gene: TRBJ2-3
v_gene: TRBV11-1
d_gene: TRBD2
abundance: .
CDR3aa: CASRNTSGRAVDTQYF
CDR3nt: TGTGCCAGCAGGAACACTAGCGGGAGGGCGGTAGATACGCAGTATTTT

j_gene: TRBJ1-3
v_gene: TRBV18
d_gene: .
abundance: .
CDR3aa: CASSLSWDTIYF
CDR3nt: TGTGCCAGCTCACTTTCCTGGGACACCATATATTTT

j_gene: TRBJ2-5
v_gene: TRBV4-2
d_gene: TRBD2
abundance: .
CDR3aa: CASSPGLAGVVKTQYF
CDR3nt: TGTGCCAGCAGCCCGGGACTAGCGGGAGTAGTAAAGACCCAGTACTTC

j_gene: TRBJ1-2
v_gene: TRBV4-1
d_gene: .
abundance: .
CDR3aa: CASSQNPSANYGYTF
CDR3nt: TGCGCCAGCAGCCAAAACCCCTCCGCAAACTATGGCTACACCTTC

j_gene: TRBJ2-2
v_gene: TRBV7-8
d_gene: .
abundance: .
CDR3aa: CASSLSSGGGELFF
CDR3nt: TGTGCCAGCAGCTTAAGCTCGGGTGGCGGGGAGCTGTTTTTT

j_gene: TRBJ2-1
v_gene: TRBV28
d_gene: .
abundance: .
CDR3aa: CASRGPQRRSSYNEQFF
CDR3nt: TGTGCCAGCAGGGGACCCCAGCGGAGGAGCTCCTACAATGAGCAGTTCTTC

j_gene: TRBJ1-1
v_gene: TRBV6-5
d_gene: .
abundance: .
CDR3aa: CASRPGGSGDTEAFF
CDR3nt: TGTGCCAGCAGACCAGGAGGGTCAGGGGACACTGAAGCTTTCTTT

j_gene: TRBJ1-3
v_gene: TRBV5-1
d_gene: .
abundance: .
CDR3aa: CASSWGLGDSGNTIYF
CDR3nt: TGCGCCAGCAGCTGGGGGCTAGGGGACTCTGGAAACACCATATATTTT

j_gene: TRBJ1-3
v_gene: TRBV5-1
d_gene: .
abundance: .
CDR3aa: CASSLEDSGNTIYF
CDR3nt: TGCGCCAGCAGCTTGGAGGACTCTGGAAACACCATATATTTT

j_gene: TRBJ2-3
v_gene: TRBV7-2
d_gene: TRBD2
abundance: .
CDR3aa: CASSLTSGRYDTQYF
CDR3nt: TGTGCCAGCAGCTTAACTAGCGGGAGATACGATACGCAGTATTTT

j_gene: TRBJ2-5
v_gene: TRBV12-3/TRBV12-4
d_gene: TRBD2
abundance: .
CDR3aa: CASRGGETQYF
CDR3nt: TGTGCCAGCAGGGGGGGGGAGACCCAGTACTTC

j_gene: TRBJ2-7
v_gene: TRBV25-1
d_gene: TRBD1
abundance: once
CDR3aa: CARTNPGQWDSEQYF
CDR3nt: TGTGCCAGGACAAACCCGGGACAGTGGGATTCCGAGCAGTACTTC

j_gene: TRBJ2-5
v_gene: TRBV2
d_gene: TRBD1
abundance: .
CDR3aa: CASRDRGETQYF
CDR3nt: TGTGCCAGCAGGGACAGGGGTGAGACCCAGTACTTC

j_gene: TRBJ1-2
v_gene: TRBV25-1
d_gene: .
abundance: .
CDR3aa: CASSPQGAGYTF
CDR3nt: TGTGCCAGCAGTCCCCAGGGAGCTGGCTACACCTTC

j_gene: TRBJ2-7
v_gene: TRBV10-3
d_gene: .
abundance: .
CDR3aa: CAIRSDHEQYF
CDR3nt: TGTGCCATCAGATCGGACCACGAGCAGTACTTC

j_gene: TRBJ1-5
v_gene: TRBV11-3
d_gene: .
abundance: .
CDR3aa: CASSLGGTVQPQHF
CDR3nt: TGTGCCAGCAGCTTAGGGGGCACGGTTCAGCCCCAGCATTTT

j_gene: TRBJ1-5
v_gene: TRBV7-9
d_gene: TRBD1
abundance: .
CDR3aa: CASTRTGDEPQHF
CDR3nt: TGTGCCAGCACCCGAACAGGGGACGAGCCCCAGCATTTT

j_gene: TRBJ2-5
v_gene: TRBV6-2/TRBV6-3
d_gene: TRBD2
abundance: .
CDR3aa: CASSLSGGRGETQYF
CDR3nt: TGTGCCAGCAGTTTGTCGGGCGGGAGAGGGGAGACCCAGTACTTC

j_gene: TRBJ2-7
v_gene: TRBV18
d_gene: TRBD1
abundance: .
CDR3aa: CASSPPGQGNYEQYF
CDR3nt: TGTGCCAGCTCCCCCCCGGGACAGGGGAACTACGAGCAGTACTTC

j_gene: TRBJ1-1
v_gene: TRBV4-1
d_gene: TRBD1
abundance: .
CDR3aa: CASSKGQGPNTEAFF
CDR3nt: TGCGCCAGCAGCAAAGGACAGGGACCGAACACTGAAGCTTTCTTT

j_gene: TRBJ1-5
v_gene: TRBV28
d_gene: TRBD1
abundance: .
CDR3aa: CASSRGGQGNQPQHF
CDR3nt: TGTGCCAGCAGTCGGGGGGGACAGGGGAATCAGCCCCAGCATTTT

j_gene: TRBJ1-6
v_gene: TRBV28
d_gene: .
abundance: once
CDR3aa: CASSIAGENSPLHF
CDR3nt: TGTGCCAGCAGTATCGCAGGGGAAAATTCACCCCTCCACTTT

j_gene: TRBJ2-1
v_gene: TRBV28
d_gene: .
abundance: once
CDR3aa: CASSPRPGTYNEQFF
CDR3nt: TGTGCCAGCAGTCCTAGACCTGGGACCTACAATGAGCAGTTCTTC

j_gene: TRBJ2-1
v_gene: TRBV12-3/TRBV12-4
d_gene: .
abundance: .
CDR3aa: CASSLSGEGQFF
CDR3nt: TGTGCCAGCAGTTTATCAGGGGAAGGGCAGTTCTTC